A selection of T cell receptor beta chains follows, all from one sample in a study of T-cell memory formation after mild COVID-19. One entry per CDR3 protein results from TCRdb running MiXCR on the 5' RACE reads. The sample has around 370,000 distinct CDR3 sequences, around 21% seen once. Specimen: PBMCs or a T cell subset sorted from them (not recorded which). Source of these receptors: an adult woman who had mild COVID-19 (a few samples of this study predate the infection). Cell type and time point are not known. Both conserved end residues are part of each CDR3. D genes are given only for firm matches. Only some rows state a clone size, as once, few, many or a class for expanded clones.

J gene | clone size | V gene | D gene | CDR3 protein | CDR3 DNA
TRBJ2-1 | . | TRBV3-1 | TRBD1 | CASSPSWDRGPVEQFF | TGTGCCAGCAGCCCCTCTTGGGACAGGGGCCCCGTTGAGCAGTTCTTC
TRBJ1-3 | few | TRBV5-1 | . | CASSLGSGTGNTIYF | TGCGCCAGCAGCCTGGGATCTGGGACTGGAAACACCATATATTTT
TRBJ2-2 | . | TRBV11-2 | . | CASSSTETSTGELFF | TGTGCCAGCAGCTCGACCGAAACTAGTACCGGGGAGCTGTTTTTT
TRBJ1-2 | . | TRBV12-3/TRBV12-4 | . | CASSFNWGYTF | TGTGCCAGCAGTTTTAATTGGGGCTACACCTTC
TRBJ1-4 | few | TRBV4-3 | . | CASSQSREQGSGREKLFF | TGCGCCAGCAGCCAATCCCGGGAACAGGGTTCGGGACGCGAAAAACTGTTTTTT
TRBJ2-1 | . | TRBV12-3/TRBV12-4 | . | CASSLWRDSYNEQFF | TGTGCCAGCAGTTTATGGCGGGACTCCTACAATGAGCAGTTCTTC
TRBJ2-1 | few | TRBV5-1 | . | CASSLGTSYNEQFF | TGCGCCAGCAGCTTAGGTACCTCCTACAATGAGCAGTTCTTC
TRBJ2-3 | few | TRBV12-3/TRBV12-4 | TRBD2 | CASRTGGPDTQYF | TGTGCCAGCAGAACGGGAGGGCCAGATACGCAGTATTTT
TRBJ2-5 | . | TRBV6-1 | TRBD2 | CASIRTRMGVETQYF | TGTGCCAGCATCAGGACTAGGATGGGGGTGGAGACCCAGTACTTC
TRBJ1-4 | . | TRBV7-2 | TRBD1 | CASSLETGAYPTNEKLFF | TGTGCCAGCAGCCTAGAGACAGGGGCCTATCCAACTAATGAAAAACTGTTTTTT
TRBJ2-5 | many | TRBV7-2 | TRBD2 | CASSLAASGGTGETQYF | TGTGCCAGCAGCTTAGCGGCTAGCGGAGGAACTGGGGAGACCCAGTACTTC
TRBJ2-7 | few | TRBV5-5 | . | CASRTLAGTIYEQYF | TGTGCCAGCAGAACCCTCGCGGGCACCATCTACGAGCAGTACTTC
TRBJ2-7 | many | TRBV20-1 | . | CSARDSGQRTYEQYF | TGCAGTGCTAGAGATTCCGGACAGCGAACCTACGAGCAGTACTTC
TRBJ2-3 | few | TRBV12-3/TRBV12-4 | . | CASSLRGYTDTQYF | TGTGCCAGCAGTTTAAGGGGGTACACAGATACGCAGTATTTT
TRBJ2-5 | . | TRBV12-3/TRBV12-4 | . | CASSLIVGTQYF | TGTGCCAGCAGTTTAATCGTGGGGACCCAGTACTTC
TRBJ2-7 | few | TRBV18 | TRBD1 | CASSPGQTPYEQYF | TGTGCCAGCTCACCGGGACAGACCCCCTACGAGCAGTACTTC
TRBJ2-6 | . | TRBV4-3 | . | CASSEGRPGANVLTF | TGCGCCAGCAGCGAGGGGCGGCCTGGGGCCAACGTCCTGACTTTC
TRBJ2-3 | . | TRBV24-1 | . | CATSKQGGPDTQYF | TGTGCCACCAGTAAACAGGGAGGACCAGATACGCAGTATTTT
TRBJ1-5 | . | TRBV6-1 | . | CASSLQQGLNQPQHF | TGTGCCAGCAGTCTTCAACAGGGTCTCAATCAGCCCCAGCATTTT
TRBJ2-7 | . | TRBV12-3/TRBV12-4 | TRBD2 | CASRETSGVVSEQYF | TGTGCCAGCAGAGAGACTAGCGGGGTTGTTTCCGAGCAGTACTTC
TRBJ2-3 | many | TRBV27 | TRBD2 | CASRSAGRTDTQYF | TGTGCCAGCAGATCAGCGGGGCGCACAGATACGCAGTATTTT
TRBJ2-5 | . | TRBV4-1 | . | CASSQEPQGRSETQYF | TGCGCCAGCAGCCAAGAGCCACAGGGACGATCAGAGACCCAGTACTTC
TRBJ2-7 | . | TRBV25-1 | TRBD2 | CASSGERETYEQYF | TGTGCCAGCAGTGGAGAGCGGGAGACCTACGAGCAGTACTTC
TRBJ1-1 | many | TRBV12-3/TRBV12-4 | TRBD1 | CASSWGTGGRTEAFF | TGTGCCAGCAGTTGGGGGACAGGGGGTAGGACTGAAGCTTTCTTT
TRBJ1-1 | . | TRBV6-5 | . | CASSPGQGWLDTEAFF | TGTGCCAGCAGTCCCGGGCAGGGCTGGTTAGACACTGAAGCTTTCTTT
TRBJ2-3 | . | TRBV6-1 | . | CASSVSQGRDTQYF | TGTGCCAGCAGTGTGTCGCAGGGTCGGGATACGCAGTATTTT
TRBJ2-2 | few | TRBV7-2 | . | CASSLYVSGRTGELFF | TGTGCCAGCAGCTTATACGTTTCAGGGCGCACCGGGGAGCTGTTTTTT
TRBJ2-7 | . | TRBV18 | TRBD1 | CASSPGRGQGTSEQYF | TGTGCCAGCTCACCCGGCAGGGGACAGGGTACGTCCGAGCAGTACTTC
TRBJ1-1 | . | TRBV6-1 | . | CASIDSFGAYTEAFF | TGTGCCAGCATCGACTCCTTCGGGGCTTACACTGAAGCTTTCTTT
TRBJ1-5 | . | TRBV5-1 | . | CASSPGGISNQPQHF | TGCGCCAGCAGTCCGGGGGGGATCAGCAATCAGCCCCAGCATTTT
TRBJ2-7 | few | TRBV7-9 | . | CASSLDIRGASF | TGTGCCAGCAGCTTAGATATCCGTGGGGCTTCCTTC
TRBJ2-7 | few | TRBV12-3/TRBV12-4 | TRBD2 | CASRRTSGGDEQYF | TGTGCCAGCAGGCGGACTAGCGGGGGGGACGAGCAGTACTTC
TRBJ2-2 | . | TRBV6-4 | . | CASSDFGQAQAGELFF | TGTGCCAGCAGTGATTTCGGGCAGGCTCAAGCCGGGGAGCTGTTTTTT
TRBJ2-7 | few | TRBV7-2 | . | CASSQPRGEQYF | TGTGCCAGCAGCCAACCTAGGGGCGAGCAGTACTTC
TRBJ2-7 | . | TRBV28 | TRBD2 | CASSSRRLAPYYEQYF | TGTGCCAGCAGTTCGCGCAGACTAGCCCCGTACTACGAGCAGTACTTC
TRBJ1-1 | few | TRBV20-1 | TRBD1 | CSATGTGSTLNTEAFF | TGCAGTGCTACCGGGACAGGGAGTACATTGAACACTGAAGCTTTCTTT
TRBJ2-3 | . | TRBV11-2 | TRBD2 | CASSSPGLAGAPGRSTDTQYF | TGTGCCAGCAGCTCCCCGGGACTAGCGGGGGCGCCGGGACGCAGCACAGATACGCAGTATTTT
TRBJ1-4 | . | TRBV3-1 | . | CASSQEDGSKLRKLFF | TGTGCCAGCAGCCAGGAGGACGGGAGTAAACTTAGAAAACTGTTTTTT
TRBJ2-6 | few | TRBV28 | TRBD1 | CASTGGSGANVLTF | TGTGCCAGTACAGGGGGCTCTGGGGCCAACGTCCTGACTTTC
TRBJ2-1 | few | TRBV7-2 | . | CASSFSEYNEQFF | TGTGCCAGCAGCTTTTCAGAGTACAATGAGCAGTTCTTC
TRBJ2-5 | few | TRBV19 | . | CASSQSPGQGVTQYF | TGTGCCAGTAGTCAGTCCCCGGGTCAGGGCGTGACCCAGTACTTC
TRBJ2-1 | . | TRBV12-3/TRBV12-4 | . | CAIRGSSYNEQFF | TGTGCCATCCGGGGGAGCTCCTACAATGAGCAGTTCTTC